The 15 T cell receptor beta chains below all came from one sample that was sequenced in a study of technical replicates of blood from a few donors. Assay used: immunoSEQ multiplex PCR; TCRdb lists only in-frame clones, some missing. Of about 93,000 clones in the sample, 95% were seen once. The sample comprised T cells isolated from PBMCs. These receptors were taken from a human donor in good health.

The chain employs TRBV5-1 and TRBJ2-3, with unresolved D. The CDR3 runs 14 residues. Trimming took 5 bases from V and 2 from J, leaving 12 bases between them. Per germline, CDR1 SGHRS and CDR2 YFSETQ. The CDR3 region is CASSPGAHTDTQYF. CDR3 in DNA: TGCGCCAGCAGTCCCGGAGCGCACACAGATACGCAGTATTTT.

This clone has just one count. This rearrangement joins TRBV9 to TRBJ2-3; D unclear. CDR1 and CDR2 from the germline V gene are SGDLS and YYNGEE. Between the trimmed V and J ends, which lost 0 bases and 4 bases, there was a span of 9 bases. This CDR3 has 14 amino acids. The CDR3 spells CASSVDRVADTQYF. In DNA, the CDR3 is TGTGCCAGCAGCGTAGATCGCGTAGCAGATACGCAGTATTTT.

The DNA of the CDR3 is TGTGCCAGCAGCTTAAACGTGGACATTAGCACAGATACGCAGTATTTT. Its protein product is CASSLNVDISTDTQYF. J is TRBJ2-3 and V is TRBV7-6; a weak D match, TRBD1 (5 bases). The V gene lost 2 bases and the J gene lost 0 bases, with 12 bases spanning the gap. The CDR3 has 16 residues. CDR1 and CDR2 from the germline V gene are SGHVS and FNYEAQ.

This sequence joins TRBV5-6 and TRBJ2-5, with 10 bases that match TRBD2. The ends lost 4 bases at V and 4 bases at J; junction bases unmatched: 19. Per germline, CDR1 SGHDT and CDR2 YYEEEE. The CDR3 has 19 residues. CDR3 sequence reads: CASSPGLAALSTRGETQYF. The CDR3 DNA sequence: TGTGCCAGCAGCCCCGGACTAGCGGCCTTATCAACCCGAGGAGAGACCCAGTACTTC.

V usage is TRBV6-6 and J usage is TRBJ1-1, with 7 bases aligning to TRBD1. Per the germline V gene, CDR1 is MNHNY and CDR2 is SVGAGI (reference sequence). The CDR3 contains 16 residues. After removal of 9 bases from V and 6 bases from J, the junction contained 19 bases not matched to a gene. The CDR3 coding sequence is TGTGCCAGTACGACAGGGCCCCTAGGTCAAGTCGCTGAAGCTTTCTTT. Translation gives CASTTGPLGQVAEAFF.

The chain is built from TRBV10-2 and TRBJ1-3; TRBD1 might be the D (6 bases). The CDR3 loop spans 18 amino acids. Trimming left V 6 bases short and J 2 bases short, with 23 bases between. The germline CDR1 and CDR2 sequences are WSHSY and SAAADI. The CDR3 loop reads CASRPLLPTGPTGNTIYF. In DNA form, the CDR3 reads TGCGCCAGCAGACCACTTCTCCCGACAGGTCCTACTGGAAACACCATATATTTT.

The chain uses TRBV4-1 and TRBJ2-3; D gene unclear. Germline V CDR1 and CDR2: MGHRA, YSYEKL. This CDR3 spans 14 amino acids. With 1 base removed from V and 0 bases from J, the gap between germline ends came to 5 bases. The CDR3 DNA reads TGCGCCAGCAGCCAAGTAGTTAGCACAGATACGCAGTATTTT. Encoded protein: CASSQVVSTDTQYF.

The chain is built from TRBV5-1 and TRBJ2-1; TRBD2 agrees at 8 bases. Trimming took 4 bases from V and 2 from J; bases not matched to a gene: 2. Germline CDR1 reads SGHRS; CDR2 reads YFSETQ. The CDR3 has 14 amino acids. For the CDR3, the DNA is TGCGCCAGCAGCGTGGGACTAGCCTACAATGAGCAGTTCTTC. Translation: CASSVGLAYNEQFF.

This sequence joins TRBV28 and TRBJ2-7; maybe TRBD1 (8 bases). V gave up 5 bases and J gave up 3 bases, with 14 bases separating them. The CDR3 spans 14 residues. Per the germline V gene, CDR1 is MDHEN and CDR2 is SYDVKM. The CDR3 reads CASSTGGAYYEQYF. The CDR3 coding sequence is TGTGCCAGCAGTACAGGGGGGGCTTACTACGAGCAGTACTTC.

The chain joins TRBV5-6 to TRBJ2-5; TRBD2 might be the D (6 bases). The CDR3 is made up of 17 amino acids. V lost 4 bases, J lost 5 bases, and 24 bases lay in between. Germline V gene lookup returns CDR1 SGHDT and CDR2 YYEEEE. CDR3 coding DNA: TGTGCCAGCAGCCTGGGGAGGTTAGGATCTCCCAAGGAGACCCAGTACTTC. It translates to CASSLGRLGSPKETQYF.

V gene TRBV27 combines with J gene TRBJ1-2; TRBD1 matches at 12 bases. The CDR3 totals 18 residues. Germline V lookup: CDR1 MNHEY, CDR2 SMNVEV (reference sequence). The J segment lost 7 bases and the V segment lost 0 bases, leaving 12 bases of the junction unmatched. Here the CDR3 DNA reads TGTGCCAGCAGTTTATCAGAATTCTTGGGACAGGGGGCAGGTGGCTACACCTTC. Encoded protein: CASSLSEFLGQGAGGYTF.

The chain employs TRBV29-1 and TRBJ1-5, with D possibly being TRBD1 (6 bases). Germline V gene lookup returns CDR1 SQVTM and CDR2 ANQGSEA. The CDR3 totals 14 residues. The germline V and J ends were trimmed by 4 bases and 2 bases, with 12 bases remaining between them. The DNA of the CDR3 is TGCAGCGTTGCAGGGGCGGGAGGCAATCAGCCCCAGCATTTT. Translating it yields CSVAGAGGNQPQHF.

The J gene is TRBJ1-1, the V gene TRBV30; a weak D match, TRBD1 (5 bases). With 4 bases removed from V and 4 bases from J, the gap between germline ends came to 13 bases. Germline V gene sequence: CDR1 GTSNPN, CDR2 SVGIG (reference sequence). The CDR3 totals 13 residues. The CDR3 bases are TGTGCCTGGAATCGGGGGGGTGGCACTGAAGCTTTCTTT. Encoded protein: CAWNRGGGTEAFF. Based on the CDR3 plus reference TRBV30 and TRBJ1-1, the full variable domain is SQTIHQWPATLVQPVGSPLSLECTVEGTSNPNLYWYRQAAGRGLQLLFYSVGIGQISSEVPQNLSASRPQDRQFILSSKKLLLSDSGFYLCAWNRGGGTEAFFGQGTRLTVV.

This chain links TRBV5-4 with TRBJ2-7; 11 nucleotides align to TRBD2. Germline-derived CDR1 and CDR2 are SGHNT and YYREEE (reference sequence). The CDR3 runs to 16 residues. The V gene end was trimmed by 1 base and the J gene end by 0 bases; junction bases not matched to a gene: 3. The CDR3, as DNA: TGTGCCAGCAGCTTGTACACTAGCGGGAGCTCCTACGAGCAGTACTTC. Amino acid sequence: CASSLYTSGSSYEQYF.

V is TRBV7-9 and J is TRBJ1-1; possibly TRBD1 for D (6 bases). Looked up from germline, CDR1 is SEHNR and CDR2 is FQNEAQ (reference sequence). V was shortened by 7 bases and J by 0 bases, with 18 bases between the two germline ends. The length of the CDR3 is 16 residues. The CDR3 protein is CASKGGYEAMNTEAFF. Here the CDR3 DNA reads TGTGCCAGCAAGGGGGGGTACGAAGCTATGAACACTGAAGCTTTCTTT.